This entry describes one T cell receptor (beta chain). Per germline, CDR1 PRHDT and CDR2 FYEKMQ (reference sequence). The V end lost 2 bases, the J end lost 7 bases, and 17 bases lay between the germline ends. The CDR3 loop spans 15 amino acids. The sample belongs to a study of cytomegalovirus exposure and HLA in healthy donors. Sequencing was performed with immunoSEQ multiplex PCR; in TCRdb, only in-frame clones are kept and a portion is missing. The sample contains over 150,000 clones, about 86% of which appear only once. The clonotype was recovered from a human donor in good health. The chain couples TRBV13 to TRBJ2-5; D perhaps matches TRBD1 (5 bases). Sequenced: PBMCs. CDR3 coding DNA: TGTGCCAGCAGCTTACAGGGTTCCCAATTGGTGACCCAGTACTTC. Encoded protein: CASSLQGSQLVTQYF. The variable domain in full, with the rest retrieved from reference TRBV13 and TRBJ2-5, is AAGVIQSPRHLIKEKRETATLKCYPIPRHDTVYWYQQGPGQDPQFLISFYEKMQSDKGSIPDRFSAQQFSDYHSELNMSSLELGDSALYFCASSLQGSQLVTQYFGPGTRLLVL.